This TCR beta chain was profiled in a study of control samples from healthy donors and cancer patients. Here immunoSEQ multiplex PCR was the method, and the copy in TCRdb shows in-frame clones only, minus some. The table lists some 100,000 clones, 85% to 95% of them singletons, with 8% in the top ten. Germline lookup yields CDR1 MNHNS and CDR2 SASEGT. The CDR3 sequence is 15 residues long. Trimming cost V 2 bases and J 2 bases, with 13 bases left between them. The TCR was taken from a man aged 18-30 years in good health. The chain recombines TRBV6-1 with TRBJ2-7; D remains unclear. The sequencing sample was made of blood. The CDR3 bases are TGTGCCAGCAGTGAAAACACCCTGTACACCTACGAGCAGTACTTC. This translates into CASSENTLYTYEQYF.